These 2 T cell receptor beta chains came from one sample sequenced in a study of metastatic and nonmetastatic thyroid tumors. With MiXCR, TCRdb reprocessed the PCR reads. This sample has approximately 8,400 clones, with about 45% found just once. Treatment of any kind had been given to no patient before thyroid surgery. The sequencing input was tumor tissue. These receptors all stem from a male donor with papillary thyroid cancer or a benign thyroid nodule (not recorded which). Some clones in this sample may be carry-over from other donors' samples.

The chain combines TRBV19 with TRBJ1-1; D remains ambiguous. From germline, CDR1 is LNHDA and CDR2 SQIVND (reference sequence). V lost 3 bases and J lost 2, with 7 bases in between. There are 13 residues in the CDR3. The CDR3, as DNA: TGTGCCAGTAGTATCGTCAGTAACACTGAAGCTTTCTTT. Translating it yields CASSIVSNTEAFF.

The chain has TRBV11-2 and TRBJ1-1, with 10 bases matching TRBD1. Germline CDR1 reads SGHAT; CDR2 reads FQNNGV. The junction had 16 bases not matched to a gene; V was cut back by 5 bases and J by 10 bases. The CDR3 totals 16 residues. The CDR3 region has the DNA TGTGCCAGCAGCCCCGGGACAGGGGTCGAGGTGACTCGAGCTTTCTTT. This sequence encodes CASSPGTGVEVTRAFF.